These T cell receptor beta chains were read from a single sample in a study of regulatory T cells in long-lasting Graves disease. Via MiXCR, TCRdb re-called the multiplex PCR reads, giving one row per CDR3 protein. The table records around 460,000 distinct CDR3 sequences, roughly 21% of them present only once. The sample in question was peripheral blood mononuclear cells (PBMCs), obtained when the disease was refractory, from a patient treated with antithyroid drugs. Every receptor here comes from a female donor with Graves disease. Each CDR3 is given with its conserved first and last residue. D genes are given only for firm matches. The listing skips clone size in some rows; elsewhere it reads once, few, many or a size class.

NA,TRBJ1-2,NA,TRBV4-1,TGCGCCAGCAGCCAAGGGCGAGGGGTAAAAGGAGGCTACACCTTC,CASSQGRGVKGGYTF
NA,TRBJ1-1,many,TRBV2,TGTGCCAGCCAGGACGGTCTTGATACGGAAGCTTTCTTT,CASQDGLDTEAFF
TRBD1,TRBJ1-1,NA,TRBV28,TGTGCCGTACTCCACGGGACAGGGGTGGAAGCTTTCTTT,CAVLHGTGVEAFF
NA,TRBJ1-1,NA,TRBV5-1,TGCGCCAGCAGCTTTCCCCGAGGAGGGAACACTGAAGCTTTCTTT,CASSFPRGGNTEAFF
TRBD1,TRBJ1-4,NA,TRBV5-1,TGCGCCAGCAGCTTGGGCCAGGGGGCAGGCGGTGAAAAACTGTTTTTT,CASSLGQGAGGEKLFF
NA,TRBJ2-5,NA,TRBV19,TGTGCCAGTAGGGAACGGGACGCCTCTAAGACCCAGTACTTC,CASRERDASKTQYF
NA,TRBJ1-5,many,TRBV28,TGTGCCAGCAGTTCTCGTTTTAGACAGCTTAGCAATCAGCCCCAGCATTTT,CASSSRFRQLSNQPQHF
NA,TRBJ1-2,few,TRBV7-9,TGTGCCAGCAGCTTAGCTCTTGACGGCTACACCTTC,CASSLALDGYTF
NA,TRBJ2-5,once,TRBV6-2/TRBV6-3,TGTGCCAGCAGTTACGTAGGGATAGAGACCCAGTACTTC,CASSYVGIETQYF
TRBD1,TRBJ2-5,few,TRBV9,TGTGCCAGCAGCGCTACGGACAGGGGGGGTTCAGAGACCCAGTACTTC,CASSATDRGGSETQYF
NA,TRBJ2-2,NA,TRBV19,TGTGCCAGTGCCCAATGGACTGGGAACACCGGGGAGCTGTTTTTT,CASAQWTGNTGELFF
NA,TRBJ1-3,few,TRBV12-3/TRBV12-4,TGTGCCAGCAGTCCTGGGGAGGACATATATTTT,CASSPGEDIYF
TRBD1,TRBJ2-2,NA,TRBV20-1,TGCAGTGCTAGTAGAGGGGACAGTGAAAACACCGGGGAGCTGTTTTTT,CSASRGDSENTGELFF
NA,TRBJ1-1,few,TRBV18,TGTGCCAGCTCACCAGATAACACTGAAGCTTTCTTT,CASSPDNTEAFF
NA,TRBJ2-6,few,TRBV27,TGTGCCAGCAGTCTTCGTGAGGGGACGATCGGCTCTGGGGCCAACGTCCTGACTTTC,CASSLREGTIGSGANVLTF
NA,TRBJ2-7,many,TRBV28,TGTGCCAGCAGTTCCCCGGGTCGGTGGGAATCCTACGAGCAGTACTTC,CASSSPGRWESYEQYF
NA,TRBJ1-5,many,TRBV12-5,TGTGCCAGCGGGCTTGGAAGCAATCAGCCCCAGCATTTT,CASGLGSNQPQHF
NA,TRBJ1-6,NA,TRBV3-1,TGTGCCAGCAGCCAAGAGGCGGGGGAGAGTTCACCCCTCCACTTT,CASSQEAGESSPLHF
NA,TRBJ1-4,NA,TRBV10-3,TGTGCCAGCCGGGACGGGAATGAAAAACTGTTTTTT,CASRDGNEKLFF
NA,TRBJ1-1,many,TRBV7-2,TGTGCCAGCAGCCAGAGGACTGACACTGAAGCTTTCTTT,CASSQRTDTEAFF
TRBD1,TRBJ2-6,many,TRBV7-6,TGTGCCAGCAGCCCCGCAGGGGGCCCATCGAACAACGTCCTGACTTTC,CASSPAGGPSNNVLTF
NA,TRBJ1-3,few,TRBV19,TGTGCCAGTAGTACGCCGGGCTATCACTCTGGAAACACCATATATTTT,CASSTPGYHSGNTIYF
TRBD1,TRBJ1-4,many,TRBV28,TGTGCCAGCAGCCATCGGACAGGCATTGAAAAACTGTTTTTT,CASSHRTGIEKLFF
NA,TRBJ2-2,once,TRBV27,TGTGCCAGCAGTTTTCTTAGTGGCACCGGGGAGCTGTTTTTT,CASSFLSGTGELFF
NA,TRBJ1-4,many,TRBV27,TGTGCCAGCAGTTTGGCTCGGTATCGGGGCTATGAAAAACTGTTTTTT,CASSLARYRGYEKLFF
NA,TRBJ2-2,many,TRBV13,TGTGCCAGCAGCCTCCGGACCTACGCCGACACCGGGGAGCTGTTTTTT,CASSLRTYADTGELFF
NA,TRBJ1-5,NA,TRBV4-1,TGCGCCAGCAGCCAAGATTGGGCAGGAAATCAGCCCCAGCATTTT,CASSQDWAGNQPQHF
NA,TRBJ1-5,many,TRBV15,TGTGCCACCAGCCTCCCTTACATGGGGACTCAGCCCCAGCATTTT,CATSLPYMGTQPQHF
NA,TRBJ1-2,few,TRBV3-1,TGTGCCAGCAGCCAAGGACCGGCGGCAGGAAATGGTGGCTACACCTTC,CASSQGPAAGNGGYTF
NA,TRBJ1-2,many,TRBV5-1,TGCGCCAGCAGCTTCGGGCAGCAGAATGGCTACACCTTC,CASSFGQQNGYTF
TRBD2,TRBJ2-7,few,TRBV5-4,TGTGCCAGCAGCGATAGCGGGAGGGCCCTCTACGAGCAGTACTTC,CASSDSGRALYEQYF
NA,TRBJ2-7,many,TRBV20-1,TGCAGTGCCCTTCGGAGGGAGGGGGCCTACGAGCAGTACTTC,CSALRREGAYEQYF
TRBD1,TRBJ2-4,NA,TRBV6-2/TRBV6-3,TGTGCCAGCAGTGAACCCAGGGGGGCCAAAAACATTCAGTACTTC,CASSEPRGAKNIQYF
NA,TRBJ1-1,few,TRBV7-3,TGTGCCAGCAGCTTAAGGTCGGGGCAGAATGAAGCTTTCTTT,CASSLRSGQNEAFF
NA,TRBJ2-5,NA,TRBV7-2,TGTGCCAGCAGCTTTGATTGTGGGACACACCAAGAGACCCAGTACTTC,CASSFDCGTHQETQYF
NA,TRBJ2-3,NA,TRBV19,TGTGCCAGTAGCATCGTGGGGCGTAGCACAGATACGCAGTATTTT,CASSIVGRSTDTQYF
TRBD2,TRBJ2-3,NA,TRBV13,TGTGCCAGCAGCTCGCGAGACGGGAGGCGTTGGACAGATACGCAGTATTTT,CASSSRDGRRWTDTQYF
TRBD1,TRBJ2-7,few,TRBV28,TGTGCCAGCACCTTACAGGGGCCACTCTACGAGCAGTACTTC,CASTLQGPLYEQYF
NA,TRBJ1-2,NA,TRBV20-1,TGCAGTGTTGGGCAGTCAACTAACTATGGCTACACCTTC,CSVGQSTNYGYTF
NA,TRBJ1-2,NA,TRBV19,TGTGCCAGTAGTATCGACAGAAACTATGGCTACACCTTC,CASSIDRNYGYTF
TRBD1,TRBJ2-7,few,TRBV29-1,TGCAGCGTTGAAAGGGGGCGGCTAGTTGGATACGAGCAGTACTTC,CSVERGRLVGYEQYF
TRBD1,TRBJ1-1,many,TRBV30,TGTGCCTGGAGTGTAGGGGCGAAGGGGGCGGCTTTCTTT,CAWSVGAKGAAFF
NA,TRBJ1-6,NA,TRBV7-9,TGTGCCAGCAGCGACCTAGACCGTCCCATCCCCCTCCACTTT,CASSDLDRPIPLHF
NA,TRBJ2-7,many,TRBV12-3/TRBV12-4,TGTGCCAGCAGTTTAGCGCTAATGGCAGGGGTACCCTACGAGCAGTACTTC,CASSLALMAGVPYEQYF
NA,TRBJ2-6,many,TRBV12-3/TRBV12-4,TGTGCCAGCAGGCGATTGTCTGGGGCCAACGTCCTGACTTTC,CASRRLSGANVLTF
NA,TRBJ2-3,few,TRBV29-1,TGCAGCGCCGCGACAGCCTCTAGCACAGATACGCAGTATTTT,CSAATASSTDTQYF
NA,TRBJ2-7,few,TRBV12-3/TRBV12-4,TGTGCCAGCACCCCCACACGGGAGCGAACCTACGAGCAGTGCTTC,CASTPTRERTYEQCF
NA,TRBJ2-2,few,TRBV5-1,TGCGCCAGCAGAAGGACAGCCATGACCGGGGAGCTGTTTTTT,CASRRTAMTGELFF